The present entry profiles one T cell receptor (beta chain) with its context. This specimen belongs to a study of blood T cell repertoires in COVID-19. The repertoire was sequenced with immunoSEQ multiplex PCR; TCRdb's copy has only in-frame clones and lacks some. The top ten hold about 12% of the sample, which has roughly 250,000 clones, 80% to 90% seen once. The V gene end was trimmed by 7 bases and the J gene end by 4 bases; junction bases not matched to a gene: 5. Germline CDR1 and CDR2: SQVTM and ANQGSEA. This CDR3 comprises 12 residues. The sequence was obtained from a woman in her thirties with COVID-19, enrolled during active disease. The rearrangement joins TRBV29-1 to TRBJ2-3, with 7 nucleotides matching TRBD2. Sequences were obtained from peripheral blood. CDR3: CSAGGGPDTQYF. DNA of the CDR3: TGCAGCGCTGGGGGGGGTCCAGATACGCAGTATTTT.